The clone carrying this TCR beta chain was observed a few times. This record comes from a study of molecular identifiers for immune sequencing clone quantification. TCRdb called the PCR reads again in MiXCR, with one record for every CDR3 protein. The table shows under 800,000 distinct CDR3 sequences, with roughly 23% occurring only once. J lost 2 bases, V lost 3 bases, and 3 bases had no gene match. CDR3 size: 14 residues. The germline CDR1 and CDR2 sequences are LGHNA and YNFKEQ. The chain combines TRBV4-2 with TRBJ1-1, with 7 bases lining up with TRBD1. This clonotype was sampled from a human donor in good health. Some libraries in this study had Jurkat cell RNA spiked in. Sequencing used naive CD8+ T cells from blood, with Jurkat cell RNA spiked in. Subset meaning: FACS-sorted CD8+CD4-CCR7+CD45RA+ naive T cells. As DNA, the CDR3 is TGTGCCAGCAGCCAGGGGGACAGCAACACTGAAGCTTTCTTT. Protein: CASSQGDSNTEAFF.